Following are 30 T cell receptor beta chains from one sample sequenced in a study of T cells in Graves' hyperthyroidism and ophthalmopathy. What was amplified from RNA transcripts were TCR beta CDR3 regions. An initial round of RT-PCR targeting the TCR CDR3 relied on the HTBI primer set. One entry per CDR3 protein, called by TCRdb with MiXCR from the multiplex PCR reads. This sample has tens of thousands of distinct CDR3 sequences, with roughly 45% found just once. The sample was blood. Receptors were obtained from a woman aged 30 to 39 with Graves' hyperthyroidism.

Points on this clonotype: The DNA is left out, because the CDR3 cannot be placed on it with certainty; the CDR3 is given as TCRdb lists it. The chain recombines TRBV29-1 with TRBJ2-7; TRBD1 reflects the table's D call only, with no check against the DNA. In germline, CDR1 is SQVTM, CDR2 ANQGSEA. A total of 14 residues make up the CDR3, ends included. This chain's CDR3 is CSVEWGTGSFEQHF.

This chain joins TRBV7-3 and TRBJ1-2; D remains ambiguous. The V end was cut by 5 bases, the J end by 2 bases, with 12 bases between. The length of the CDR3 is 14 residues. Per germline, CDR1 SGHTA and CDR2 FQGTGA. CDR3 nucleotides: TGTGCCAGCAGCCCCCCTAGCGGGAACTATGGCTACACCTTC. The encoded protein is CASSPPSGNYGYTF.

Notes on this clonotype: A read error may account for a junction end that differs from germline. The CDR3 coding sequence is TGCAGTGCCTGGTCAGGCCTCCTTAATTCACCCCTCTACTTT. This codes for CSAWSGLLNSPLYF. The chain combines TRBV20-1 with TRBJ1-6; D gene unclear. The CDR3 runs to 14 residues. Germline V gene lookup returns CDR1 DFQATT and CDR2 SNEGSKA (reference sequence).

In the case of this clonotype: The DNA is left out, because the CDR3 cannot be placed on it with certainty; the CDR3 is given as TCRdb lists it. CDR3 amino acids: CSARDSTEQYFGPGSTGELFF. The chain recombines TRBV20-1 with TRBJ2-2; TRBD1 reflects the table's D call only, with no check against the DNA. Termini included, the CDR3 measures 21 amino acids. Per germline, CDR1 DFQATT and CDR2 SNEGSKA (reference sequence).

This clonotype has ten or more counts. V is TRBV11-2 and J is TRBJ2-7, with 16 bases aligning to TRBD2. The CDR3 covers 20 residues. Germline V lookup: CDR1 SGHAT, CDR2 FQNNGV. Unmatched junction bases numbered 15, after V lost 6 bases and J lost 1 base. The DNA of the CDR3 is TGTGCCAGCAGTCCCCAACCGGGACTAGCGGGAGGGCCTTTTTCCTACGAGCAGTACTTC. Translated: CASSPQPGLAGGPFSYEQYF. Variable domain in full (rest from reference TRBV11-2 and TRBJ2-7): EAGVAQSPRYKIIEKRQSVAFWCNPISGHATLYWYQQILGQGPKLLIQFQNNGVVDDSQLPKDRFSAERLKGVDSTLKIQPAKLEDSAVYLCASSPQPGLAGGPFSYEQYFGPGTRLTVT.

This clonotype came up many times. This sequence joins TRBV4-1 and TRBJ2-1, with D uncertain. CDR1 and CDR2 from the germline V gene are MGHRA and YSYEKL. The CDR3 is 16 residues long. Trimming shortened V by 0 bases and J by 3 bases, and 12 bases separated the two germline ends. The chain's CDR3 is CASSQEKWSSYNEQFF. The CDR3 DNA sequence: TGCGCCAGCAGCCAAGAGAAGTGGTCAAGCTACAATGAGCAGTTCTTC.

This clonotype was counted ten times or more. This rearrangement joins TRBV27 to TRBJ1-1; D might be TRBD1 (5 bases). CDR3 size: 13 residues. V lost 3 bases and J 3 bases, leaving 8 bases between the germline ends. From germline, CDR1 is MNHEY and CDR2 SMNVEV (reference sequence). This chain's CDR3 is CASSFREDTEAFF. In nucleotides, the CDR3 is TGTGCCAGCAGTTTCAGGGAGGACACTGAAGCTTTCTTT.

The V call is TRBV19, the J call TRBJ2-3, with a tentative D call TRBD2 (5 bases). The V and J ends lost 1 base and 11 bases respectively, with 19 bases between them. There are 15 residues in the CDR3. Germline V lookup: CDR1 LNHDA, CDR2 SQIVND (reference sequence). The chain's CDR3 is CASSIGGPPYNEQYF. CDR3 nucleotides: TGTGCCAGTAGTATAGGAGGGCCTCCCTACAATGAGCAGTATTTT. Combining the CDR3 with reference TRBV19 and TRBJ2-3 gives the whole variable domain DGGITQSPKYLFRKEGQNVTLSCEQNLNHDAMYWYRQDPGQGLRLIYYSQIVNDFQKGDIAEGYSVSREKKESFPLTVTSAQKNPTAFYLCASSIGGPPYNEQYFGPGTRLTVL.

This clonotype was seen repeatedly, ten times or more. The CDR3 region has the DNA TGTGCCAGCAGCTTGGTAGCGGGAGTAGGGGAGACCCAGTACTTC. Translating it yields CASSLVAGVGETQYF. This sequence joins TRBV5-8 and TRBJ2-5, with TRBD2 matching 9 bases. This CDR3 contains 15 residues. CDR1 SGHTS and CDR2 YDEGEE come from the germline V gene. The V gene end was trimmed by 0 bases and the J gene end by 5 bases; junction bases not matched to a gene: 5. Filled out from reference TRBV5-8 and TRBJ2-5, the complete variable domain reads EAGVTQSPTHLIKTRGQQATLRCSPISGHTSVYWYQQALGLGLQFLLWYDEGEERNRGNFPPRFSGRQFPNYSSELNVNALELEDSALYLCASSLVAGVGETQYFGPGTRLLVL.

A single count supports this clonotype. The chain combines TRBV9 with TRBJ1-4; D uncertain. The germline gives CDR1 SGDLS, CDR2 YYNGEE. Trimming pared 0 bases from V and 4 bases from J, leaving 13 bases between. The CDR3 loop spans 16 amino acids. CDR3 DNA: TGTGCCAGCAGCGTAGCGGGATCAACTTATAATGAAAAACTGTTTTTT. Protein sequence: CASSVAGSTYNEKLFF.

The V gene is TRBV7-9, the J gene TRBJ1-1; possible D gene TRBD1, 6 bases. V dropped 2 bases and J dropped 4 bases, with 14 bases sitting between them. Looked up from germline, CDR1 is SEHNR and CDR2 is FQNEAQ (reference sequence). CDR3 length: 15 residues. The CDR3 reads CASSLHRTEGTEAFF. CDR3 DNA: TGTGCCAGCAGCTTACATCGGACAGAGGGCACTGAAGCTTTCTTT.

This rearrangement joins TRBV4-2 to TRBJ1-2, with 9 bases that match TRBD1. Trimming at V came to 4 bases and at J to 8 bases, leaving 11 bases not matched to a gene. Germline assignment: CDR1 LGHNA and CDR2 YNFKEQ. There are 15 residues in the CDR3. CDR3 in amino acids: CASSPTRQGVEGYTF. Here the CDR3 DNA reads TGTGCCAGCAGCCCGACCCGACAGGGGGTAGAGGGCTACACCTTC.

This clonotype was seen at least ten times. The gene calls are TRBV2 and TRBJ2-5, with D tentatively TRBD1 or TRBD2 (5 bases each). Trimming removed 6 bases at V and 5 bases at J, with 13 bases between. Germline CDR1 reads SNHLY; CDR2 reads FYNNEI. The CDR3 is made up of 13 amino acids. The CDR3 spells CASRKGPSETQYF. The DNA for the CDR3 is TGTGCCAGCAGAAAGGGACCGAGCGAGACCCAGTACTTC.

The chain employs TRBV20-1 and TRBJ2-7; no clear D gene. Trimming stripped 1 base from V and 3 bases from J, with 10 bases between. The CDR3 totals 13 residues. Looked up from germline, CDR1 is DFQATT and CDR2 is SNEGSKA (reference sequence). The CDR3 reads CSARGQSNYEQYF. Here the CDR3 DNA reads TGCAGTGCTAGAGGGCAGTCCAACTACGAGCAGTACTTC.

By its share, this clonotype is medium-sized. The chain joins TRBV20-1 to TRBJ2-5, with D tentatively TRBD2 (5 bases). The CDR3 totals 11 residues. Germline V gives CDR1 DFQATT, CDR2 SNEGSKA (reference sequence). CDR3 sequence reads: CTGLVQETQYF. Here the CDR3 DNA reads TGCACCGGACTGGTCCAAGAGACCCAGTACTTC.

This chain joins TRBV19 and TRBJ1-1; D is uncertain. Per the germline V gene, CDR1 is LNHDA and CDR2 is SQIVND (reference sequence). This CDR3 comprises 13 residues. V lost 3 bases, J lost 8 bases, and 13 bases lay in between. The CDR3 reads CASSMNTHKEAFF. The DNA of the CDR3 is TGTGCCAGTAGTATGAACACCCACAAAGAAGCTTTCTTT.

This clonotype was found once. The V and J genes are TRBV25-1 and TRBJ2-1, with 9 bases identical to TRBD1. The CDR3 extends over 17 amino acids. Germline assignment: CDR1 MGHDK and CDR2 SYGVNS. The trim removed 1 base at V and 3 bases at J, leaving 7 bases unmatched. The chain's CDR3 is CASSELGTGFFYNEQFF. CDR3 sequence (DNA): TGTGCCAGCAGTGAATTAGGGACAGGGTTCTTCTACAATGAGCAGTTCTTC.

Regarding this clonotype: Because the CDR3 is missing its conserved closing phenylalanine or tryptophan, this is likely a read error. The rearrangement links TRBV12-3 or TRBV12-4 to TRBJ1-1, with unresolved D. V was shortened by 9 bases and J by 4 bases, with 15 bases between the two germline ends. The CDR3 is made up of 13 amino acids. The CDR3 loop is CASSLHTSTEAFL. CDR3 in DNA: TGTGCCAGTAGTCTCCACACGAGCACTGAAGCTTTCTTA.

In the case of this clonotype: The junction departs from germline at one end; a sequencing error may be responsible. The CDR3 reads CASSEAQRDRSYGYAF. The CDR3, as DNA: TGTGCCAGCAGTGAAGCGCAGCGGGACAGATCCTATGGCTACGCCTTC. The chain has TRBV2 and TRBJ1-2; 7 bases align to TRBD1. This CDR3 comprises 16 residues. Germline V gives CDR1 SNHLY, CDR2 FYNNEI.

The chain combines TRBV12-3 or TRBV12-4 with TRBJ2-7; D unresolved. V was cut by 8 bases and J by 5 bases, with 19 bases left in between. The CDR3 extends over 14 amino acids. CDR3 in amino acids: CASGLVQPANEQYF. CDR3 DNA: TGTGCCAGCGGCCTAGTCCAACCCGCCAACGAGCAGTACTTC.

A word on this clonotype: The junction differs from germline at one of its ends, possibly a read error. The CDR3 nucleotides are TGTGCCAACAGCCCCATGACAACCGGCGATGAGCAGTTCTTC. It yields the protein CANSPMTTGDEQFF. The genes are TRBV11-3 and TRBJ2-1; D is unresolved. The CDR3 is 14 amino acids. The germline gives CDR1 SGHNT, CDR2 YENEEA.

Regarding this clonotype: The junction departs from germline at one end; a sequencing error may be responsible. The V call is TRBV20-1, the J call TRBJ2-1; 10 bases fit TRBD2. The CDR3 is 14 amino acids. The germline V gene encodes CDR1 DFQATT and CDR2 SNEGSKA (reference sequence). CDR3 nucleotide sequence: TGTAGTGCCCTAGGACTAGCGGACGACAATGAGCAGTTCTTT. Its translation is CSALGLADDNEQFF.

This chain joins TRBV5-1 and TRBJ1-1; D is undetermined. The CDR3 is 13 residues long. Deletions cut 1 base from V and 3 bases from J, with 7 bases between. CDR1 SGHRS and CDR2 YFSETQ come from the germline V gene. In DNA, the CDR3 is TGCGCCAGCAGCTTGAGGCGGGACACTGAAGCTTTCTTT. Translation gives CASSLRRDTEAFF. Based on the CDR3 plus reference TRBV5-1 and TRBJ1-1, the full variable domain is KAGVTQTPRYLIKTRGQQVTLSCSPISGHRSVSWYQQTPGQGLQFLFEYFSETQRNKGNFPGRFSGRQFSNSRSEMNVSTLELGDSALYLCASSLRRDTEAFFGQGTRLTVV.

This clonotype was detected ten times or more. The rearrangement links TRBV28 to TRBJ1-2, with unresolved D. Trimming took off 3 bases at V and 4 bases at J, with 6 bases between the two ends. The CDR3 has 12 amino acids. Per germline, CDR1 MDHEN and CDR2 SYDVKM. CDR3 DNA: TGTGCCAGCAGTTTTGGGTTCTATGGCTACACCTTC. This gives the protein CASSFGFYGYTF.

This clonotype was counted at least ten times. The J gene is TRBJ1-1, the V gene TRBV30; no clear D gene. The CDR3 spans 11 residues. The V end lost 0 bases, the J end lost 7 bases, and 6 bases lay between the germline ends. Germline CDR1 and CDR2: GTSNPN and SVGIG (reference sequence). The CDR3 protein is CAWSVRDEAFF. The CDR3, as DNA: TGTGCCTGGAGTGTACGGGATGAAGCTTTCTTT.

CDR3 sequence: CSATQQNTEAFF. CDR3 in DNA: TGCAGTGCTACTCAACAGAACACTGAAGCTTTCTTT. The chain employs TRBV20-1 and TRBJ1-1; D remains ambiguous. The CDR3 is 12 residues long. CDR1 and CDR2 (germline): DFQATT, SNEGSKA (reference sequence). V dropped 4 bases and J dropped 1 base, with 7 bases sitting between them.

This clonotype was seen repeatedly, ten times or more. This chain links TRBV5-8 with TRBJ1-2; 7 bases line up with TRBD1. V lost 0 bases and J lost 2; bases outside the gene matches: 10. The CDR3 has 17 amino acids. CDR1 SGHTS and CDR2 YDEGEE come from the germline V gene. The chain's CDR3 is CASSLVAGGPPNYGYTF. DNA for the CDR3: TGTGCCAGCAGCTTGGTTGCAGGGGGGCCGCCGAACTATGGCTACACCTTC.

V and J are TRBV2 and TRBJ2-1, with 10 bases identical to TRBD2. Germline V gene data show CDR1 as SNHLY and CDR2 as FYNNEI. CDR3 size: 15 residues. CDR3: CHSALGLAEDNEQFF. Written as DNA, the CDR3 is TGTCACAGTGCCCTAGGACTAGCGGAAGACAATGAGCAGTTCTTC.

With respect to this clonotype: A read error may produce the germline difference seen at one junction end. The gene calls are TRBV20-1 and TRBJ2-4; TRBD2 is a possible D gene (7 bases). From germline, CDR1 is DFQATT and CDR2 SNEGSKA (reference sequence). CDR3 length: 14 residues. CDR3 loop: CSAVQGLTKNIRYF. As DNA, the CDR3 is TGCAGTGCCGTACAGGGACTAACCAAAAACATTCGGTACTTC.

This clonotype was recorded at least ten times. The chain joins TRBV11-3 to TRBJ1-3; 7 positions match TRBD1. This CDR3 region has 16 residues. CDR1 is SGHNT, CDR2 YENEEA, per germline. Trimming took 2 bases from V and 0 from J; bases not matched to a gene: 4. The CDR3 DNA is TGTGCCAGCAGCTTAAGGTGGACAGGCTCTGGAAACACCATATATTTT. It encodes CASSLRWTGSGNTIYF.